The 2 T cell receptor beta chains below come from one sample, sequenced in a study of regulatory T cells in long-lasting Graves disease. Described time point: newly diagnosed GD, antithyroid drugs for less than 3 months. Preparation of the TCR library used RNA extracted from PBMCs. In building TCR beta libraries, iRepertoire HTBI primers were used together with Arm-PCR of CDR3 regions. TCRdb reanalysed the multiplex PCR reads using MiXCR and keeps one entry per CDR3 protein. Among 450,000 to 600,000 distinct CDR3 sequences listed, roughly 16% were seen once. This sample was shared with a second study, whose subject was T cells in Graves' hyperthyroidism and ophthalmopathy.

The sequencing used peripheral blood mononuclear cells (PBMCs), collected at new diagnosis, from a patient treated with antithyroid drugs. These receptors all stem from a man aged 35 to 55 with Graves disease.

This clonotype has ten or more counts. This chain joins TRBV20-1 and TRBJ2-7; the match to TRBD2 covers 15 bases. Trimming took 6 bases from V and 6 from J; bases not matched to a gene: 12. The CDR3 length is 16 residues. Germline assignment: CDR1 DFQATT and CDR2 SNEGSKA (reference sequence). The CDR3 DNA sequence: TGCAGTGCAAGGAAGAGGACTAGCGGGAGGGAAGGCGAGCAGTACTTC. Translation: CSARKRTSGREGEQYF.

This clonotype appeared many times. The chain is built from TRBV20-1 and TRBJ1-2, with 9 nucleotides matching TRBD1. The CDR3 covers 13 residues. Per germline, CDR1 DFQATT and CDR2 SNEGSKA (reference sequence). Trimming cost V 6 bases and J 5 bases; bases outside gene matches: 7. CDR3 in amino acids: CSAASQGAYGYTF. The CDR3 DNA follows: TGCAGTGCCGCTTCACAGGGGGCGTATGGCTACACCTTC.